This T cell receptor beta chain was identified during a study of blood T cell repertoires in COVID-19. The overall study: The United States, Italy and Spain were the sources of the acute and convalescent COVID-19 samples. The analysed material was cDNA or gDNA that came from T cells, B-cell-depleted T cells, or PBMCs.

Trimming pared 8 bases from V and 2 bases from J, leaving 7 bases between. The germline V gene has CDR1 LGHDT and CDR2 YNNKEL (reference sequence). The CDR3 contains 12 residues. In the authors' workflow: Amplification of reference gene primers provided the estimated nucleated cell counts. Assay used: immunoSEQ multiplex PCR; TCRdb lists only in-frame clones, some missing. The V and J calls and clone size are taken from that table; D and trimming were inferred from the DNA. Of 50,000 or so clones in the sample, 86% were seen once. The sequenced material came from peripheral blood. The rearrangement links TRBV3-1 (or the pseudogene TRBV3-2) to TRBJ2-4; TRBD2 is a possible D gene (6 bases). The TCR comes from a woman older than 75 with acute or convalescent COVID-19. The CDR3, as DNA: TGTGCCAGCGGGAGGTCCAAAAACATTCAGTACTTC. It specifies CASGRSKNIQYF.